These 21 T cell receptor beta chains share one sample of origin, sequenced in a study of cytomegalovirus exposure and HLA in healthy donors (dated by TCRdb to about 2017). The library came from the immunoSEQ multiplex PCR assay. The multiplex PCR relied on a mix of 60 forward primers for TCR Vbeta segments and 13 reverse primers for TCR Jbeta segments. TCRdb obtained this table from immuneACCESS and retained in-frame rearrangements with V and J assigned. These tables miss some clones; where compared with another copy, unresolved V genes account for less than half of the shortfall, and the remainder is unexplained. For this sample the table gives under 200,000 clones, of which 75% to 90% were detected only once. The top ten constitute over 1.5% of the sample. Sequencing was performed on PBMCs. These receptors came from a woman aged 18 to 35 in good health and CMV-seronegative.

The rearrangement uses TRBV12-5 and TRBJ1-3; a possible D gene is TRBD1 (5 bases). V lost 1 base and J lost 4, with 11 bases in between. Germline lookup yields CDR1 LGHNT and CDR2 FRNRAP. The CDR3 loop spans 15 amino acids. The CDR3 DNA follows: TGTGCTAGTGGTTTGGAAGGGGCTCAGGGAAACACCATATATTTT. Protein: CASGLEGAQGNTIYF. The whole variable domain, filled in from reference TRBV12-5 and TRBJ1-3, reads DARVTQTPRHKVTEMGQEVTMRCQPILGHNTVFWYRQTMMQGLELLAYFRNRAPLDDSGMPKDRFSAEMPDATLATLKIQPSEPRDSAVYFCASGLEGAQGNTIYFGEGSWLTVV.

The rearrangement uses TRBV2 and TRBJ1-1; no clear D gene. The CDR3 is 13 amino acids. Germline V gene lookup returns CDR1 SNHLY and CDR2 FYNNEI. V was clipped by 8 bases and J by 6 bases, with 16 bases between them. The CDR3: CASVTLGVSEAFF. The CDR3 nucleotides read TGTGCCAGCGTCACTCTGGGCGTTTCTGAAGCTTTCTTT.

The gene calls are TRBV29-1 and TRBJ2-7, with 9 bases identical to TRBD2. Trimming cost V 1 base and J 10 bases; bases outside gene matches: 8. Germline V gene sequence: CDR1 SQVTM, CDR2 ANQGSEA. The CDR3 is made up of 13 amino acids. The CDR3 loop reads CSVEGSEGLAQYF. The CDR3 DNA is TGCAGCGTTGAAGGATCCGAGGGACTAGCCCAGTACTTC.

The chain uses TRBV11-3 and TRBJ2-7, with D unresolved. The CDR3 has 13 residues. Germline CDR1 is SGHNT and CDR2 is YENEEA. V gave up 6 bases and J gave up 9 bases, with 18 bases separating them. The CDR3 DNA is TGTGCCAGCAGTTTTACCGTGCAGGCGAGGCAGTACTTC. Its translation is CASSFTVQARQYF. The entire variable domain, with the rest obtained from reference TRBV11-3 and TRBJ2-7, is as follows: EAGVVQSPRYKIIEKKQPVAFWCNPISGHNTLYWYLQNLGQGPELLIRYENEEAVDDSQLPKDRFSAERLKGVDSTLKIQPAELGDSAVYLCASSFTVQARQYFGPGTRLTVT.

The rearrangement joins TRBV7-2 to TRBJ2-1, with 7 bases fitting TRBD1. Germline loops: CDR1 SGHTA, CDR2 FQGNSA. CDR3 length: 17 residues. V shed 1 base, J shed 0 bases, and the junction held 6 bases outside the gene matches. The CDR3 region is CASSLGQGAPSYNEQFF. DNA for the CDR3: TGTGCCAGCAGCTTAGGACAGGGTGCCCCCTCCTACAATGAGCAGTTCTTC.

For this clone: An end of the junction does not agree with germline; a read error may underlie this. This chain connects TRBV27 to TRBJ2-2; tentative D call: TRBD2 (6 bases). The CDR3 is made up of 15 amino acids. CDR1 MNHEY and CDR2 SMNVEV come from the germline V gene (reference sequence). The CDR3 sequence: CASSRDGRFTRELFF. Written as DNA, the CDR3 is TGTGCCAGCAGTCGGGACGGGAGATTCACCCGGGAGCTGTTTTTT.

The chain recombines TRBV6-5 with TRBJ1-1; D is unresolved. The V gene lost 8 bases and the J gene lost 4 bases, with 14 bases spanning the gap. This CDR3 region has 13 residues. CDR1 and CDR2 from the germline V gene are MNHEY and SVGAGI. The CDR3 bases are TGTGCCAGCTCTCGGGGTGAAGCCACTGAAGCTTTCTTT. This gives the protein CASSRGEATEAFF.

The chain joins TRBV14 to TRBJ1-2; a weak D match, TRBD1 (5 bases). Trimming removed 1 base at V and 4 bases at J, with 7 bases between. There are 13 residues in the CDR3. Looked up from germline, CDR1 is SGHDN and CDR2 is FVKESK. Here the CDR3 DNA reads TGTGCCAGCAGCCAAGGACAGATCTATGGCTACACCTTC. Translated: CASSQGQIYGYTF. Complete variable domain (other parts from reference TRBV14 and TRBJ1-2): EAGVTQFPSHSVIEKGQTVTLRCDPISGHDNLYWYRRVMGKEIKFLLHFVKESKQDESGMPNNRFLAERTGGTYSTLKVQPAELEDSGVYFCASSQGQIYGYTFGSGTRLTVV.

The chain combines TRBV5-8 with TRBJ2-4, with D possibly TRBD1 on 6 matching bases. The CDR3 consists of 15 residues. Trimming pared 3 bases from V and 7 bases from J, leaving 17 bases between. Germline CDR1 is SGHTS and CDR2 is YDEGEE. This CDR3 reads CASSSRGSGRNIQYF. CDR3 bases: TGTGCCAGCAGCTCTAGGGGGTCAGGTCGGAACATTCAGTACTTC.

The rearrangement links TRBV18 to TRBJ1-2; D call uncertain. The CDR3 contains 13 residues. Germline assignment: CDR1 KGHSH and CDR2 LQKENI. V lost 6 bases, J lost 2 bases, and 10 bases lay in between. DNA of the CDR3: TGTGCCAGCTCCGACTCCTCCAACTATGGCTACACCTTC. Translation: CASSDSSNYGYTF.

This chain links TRBV6-4 with TRBJ2-2; TRBD2 matches 7 bases. Germline lookup yields CDR1 MRHNA and CDR2 SNTAGT. CDR3 length: 15 residues. With V trimmed by 6 bases and J by 4 bases, 8 bases remained unmatched. CDR3 DNA sequence: TGTGCCAGCAGACGGGACCCGGGAGGCACCGGGGAGCTGTTTTTT. Encoded protein: CASRRDPGGTGELFF.

The chain carries TRBV11-2 and TRBJ1-4, with 8 bases fitting TRBD1. The ends lost 3 bases at V and 12 bases at J; junction bases unmatched: 12. The CDR3 is made up of 15 amino acids. Germline CDR1 SGHAT, CDR2 FQNNGV. The CDR3 nucleotides are TGTGCCAGCAGCTTGACAACAGGGGGGAATGGGGAACTGTTTTTT. It yields the protein CASSLTTGGNGELFF.

The chain recombines TRBV6-1 with TRBJ2-7, with a weak D call TRBD2 (6 bases). Per the germline V gene, CDR1 is MNHNS and CDR2 is SASEGT. V was pared by 10 bases and J by 5 bases, with 9 bases between. CDR3 length: 10 residues. This chain's CDR3 is CATWGDEQYF. The CDR3 DNA sequence: TGTGCCACCTGGGGGGACGAGCAGTACTTC.

The V gene is TRBV6-5, the J gene TRBJ2-5, with 7 bases fitting TRBD1. The CDR3 runs to 13 residues. J lost 5 bases, V lost 5 bases, and 5 bases had no gene match. From germline, CDR1 is MNHEY and CDR2 SVGAGI. CDR3 sequence: CASSRGPGETQYF. CDR3 coding DNA: TGTGCCAGCAGTAGGGGGCCCGGGGAGACCCAGTACTTC.

The chain couples TRBV27 to TRBJ1-2, with 7 nucleotides matching TRBD1. V lost 1 base and J lost 2; bases outside the gene matches: 4. CDR1 is MNHEY and CDR2 is SMNVEV in the germline V gene (reference sequence). The CDR3 loop spans 15 amino acids. CDR3 DNA sequence: TGTGCCAGCAGTTTATTGGCAGGGGGGAACTATGGCTACACCTTC. Its protein product is CASSLLAGGNYGYTF.

The J gene is TRBJ2-5, the V gene TRBV13; 11 bases fit TRBD1. This CDR3 contains 16 residues. The trim removed 1 base at V and 5 bases at J, leaving 6 bases unmatched. Per germline, CDR1 PRHDT and CDR2 FYEKMQ (reference sequence). This CDR3 is CASSLARGQGVETQYF. As DNA, the CDR3 is TGTGCCAGCAGCTTAGCCCGGGGACAGGGGGTCGAGACCCAGTACTTC.

The gene calls are TRBV5-4 and TRBJ1-1; the D gene is possibly TRBD1 (5 bases). In germline, CDR1 is SGHNT, CDR2 YYREEE (reference sequence). CDR3 length: 14 residues. The V gene lost 2 bases and the J gene lost 1 base, with 9 bases spanning the gap. The CDR3 region is CASSLAGPNTEAFF. The CDR3 DNA reads as TGTGCCAGCAGCTTAGCGGGACCGAACACTGAAGCTTTCTTT.

Concerning this clone itself: Sequence at one end of the junction differs from germline and may be a read error. The chain couples TRBV7-9 to TRBJ2-1; 8 bases match TRBD2. Per the germline V gene, CDR1 is SEHNR and CDR2 is FQNEAQ (reference sequence). The CDR3 length is 18 residues. CDR3 DNA sequence: TGTTCCAGCAGCTTAGGGGTTGGTGGAGCGGGAGACTACAATGAGCAGTTCTTC. As protein: CSSSLGVGGAGDYNEQFF. Drawing the rest from reference TRBV7-9 and TRBJ2-1, the complete variable domain is DTGVSQNPRHKITKRGQNVTFRCDPISEHNRLYWYRQTLGQGPEFLTYFQNEAQLEKSRLLSDRFSAERPKGSFSTLEIQRTEQGDSAMYLCSSSLGVGGAGDYNEQFFGPGTRLTVL.

This clone was detected a few times. The chain recombines TRBV6-6 with TRBJ1-1; D is unclear. Germline V lookup: CDR1 MNHNY, CDR2 SVGAGI (reference sequence). V lost 5 bases to trimming and J lost 5 bases, with 15 bases between them. This CDR3 comprises 14 residues. The CDR3 nucleotides are TGTGCCAGCAGTGGCCAAGCGGGAGGGACTGAAGCTTTCTTT. Translation gives CASSGQAGGTEAFF.

The rearrangement links TRBV5-4 to TRBJ1-1; 10 positions match TRBD1. V was clipped by 4 bases and J by 5 bases; unmatched bases: 5. This CDR3 has 14 amino acids. Germline V gene lookup returns CDR1 SGHNT and CDR2 YYREEE (reference sequence). The CDR3 DNA reads as TGTGCCAGCAGCCAGGGACAGGGGAGGACTGAAGCTTTCTTT. Its protein is CASSQGQGRTEAFF.

The CDR3 DNA reads as TGTGCCAGCTCACCCGGGGGTTCAACTAATGAAAAACTGTTTTTT. It translates to CASSPGGSTNEKLFF. This rearrangement joins TRBV18 to TRBJ1-4, with a weak D call TRBD1 (5 bases). CDR1 and CDR2 from the germline V gene are KGHSH and LQKENI. The length of the CDR3 is 15 residues. The V end lost 3 bases, the J end lost 0 bases, and 8 bases lay between the germline ends. The full variable domain, completed using reference TRBV18 and TRBJ1-4, is NAGVMQNPRHLVRRRGQEARLRCSPMKGHSHVYWYRQLPEEGLKFMVYLQKENIIDESGMPKERFSAEFPKEGPSILRIQQVVRGDSAAYFCASSPGGSTNEKLFFGSGTQLSVL.